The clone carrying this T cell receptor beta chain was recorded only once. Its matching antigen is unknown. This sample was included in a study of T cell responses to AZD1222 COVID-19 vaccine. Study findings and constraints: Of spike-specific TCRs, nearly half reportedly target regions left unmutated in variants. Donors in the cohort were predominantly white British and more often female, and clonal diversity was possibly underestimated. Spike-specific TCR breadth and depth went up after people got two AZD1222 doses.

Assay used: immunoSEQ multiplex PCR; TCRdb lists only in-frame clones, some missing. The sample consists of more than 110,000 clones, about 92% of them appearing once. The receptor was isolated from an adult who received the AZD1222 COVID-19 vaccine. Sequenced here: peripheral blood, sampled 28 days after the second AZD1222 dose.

The CDR3 is CSARQITEAFF. In nucleotides, the CDR3 is TGCAGTGCTAGGCAGATTACTGAAGCTTTCTTT. V and J are TRBV20-1 and TRBJ1-1, with no clear D. Trimming took off 3 bases at V and 5 bases at J, with 7 bases between the two ends. Germline CDR1 reads DFQATT; CDR2 reads SNEGSKA (reference sequence). The CDR3 has 11 residues.